This T cell receptor (beta chain) appears in the sequencing data of a study of T cells in Graves' hyperthyroidism and ophthalmopathy. General observations from the study: In blood, most of the thyroid clonotypes expanded above 0.001 were also present.

Source material for PBMCs was more than 7.5 ml fresh peripheral blood. The CDR3 regions of TCR beta were amplified from RNA transcripts. With the HTBI primer set, the TCR CDR3 went through a first round of RT-PCR. In TCRdb, the multiplex PCR reads were re-called with MiXCR into one record per CDR3 protein. The sample records around 180,000 distinct CDR3 sequences, about a sixth being singletons. With regard to this clonotype: Its cognate antigen is unknown.

Germline V gene sequence: CDR1 SGHVS, CDR2 FNYEAQ. Trimming cost V 1 base and J 7 bases, with 8 bases left between them. The CDR3 contains 13 residues. The chain employs TRBV7-6 and TRBJ1-5; no firm D call. Sequencing input: blood. The sequence came from a woman in her forties or fifties with Graves' hyperthyroidism. The CDR3: CASSLGSGQPQHF. In DNA form, the CDR3 reads TGTGCCAGCAGCTTAGGATCGGGACAGCCCCAGCATTTT.